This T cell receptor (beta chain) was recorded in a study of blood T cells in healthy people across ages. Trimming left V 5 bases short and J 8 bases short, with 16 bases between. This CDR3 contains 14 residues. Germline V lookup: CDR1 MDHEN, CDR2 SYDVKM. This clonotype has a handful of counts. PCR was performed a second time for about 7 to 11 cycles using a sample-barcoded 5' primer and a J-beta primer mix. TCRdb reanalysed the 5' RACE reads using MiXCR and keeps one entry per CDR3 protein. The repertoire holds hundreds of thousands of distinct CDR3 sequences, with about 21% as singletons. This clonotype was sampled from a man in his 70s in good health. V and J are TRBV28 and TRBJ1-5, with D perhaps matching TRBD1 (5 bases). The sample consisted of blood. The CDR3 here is CASSESLGVKPQHF. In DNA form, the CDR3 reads TGTGCCAGCAGTGAATCCTTAGGGGTGAAGCCCCAGCATTTT. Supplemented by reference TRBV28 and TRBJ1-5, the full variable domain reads DVKVTQSSRYLVKRTGEKVFLECVQDMDHENMFWYRQDPGLGLRLIYFSYDVKMKEKGDIPEGYSVSREKKERFSLILESASTNQTSMYLCASSESLGVKPQHFGDGTRLSIL.